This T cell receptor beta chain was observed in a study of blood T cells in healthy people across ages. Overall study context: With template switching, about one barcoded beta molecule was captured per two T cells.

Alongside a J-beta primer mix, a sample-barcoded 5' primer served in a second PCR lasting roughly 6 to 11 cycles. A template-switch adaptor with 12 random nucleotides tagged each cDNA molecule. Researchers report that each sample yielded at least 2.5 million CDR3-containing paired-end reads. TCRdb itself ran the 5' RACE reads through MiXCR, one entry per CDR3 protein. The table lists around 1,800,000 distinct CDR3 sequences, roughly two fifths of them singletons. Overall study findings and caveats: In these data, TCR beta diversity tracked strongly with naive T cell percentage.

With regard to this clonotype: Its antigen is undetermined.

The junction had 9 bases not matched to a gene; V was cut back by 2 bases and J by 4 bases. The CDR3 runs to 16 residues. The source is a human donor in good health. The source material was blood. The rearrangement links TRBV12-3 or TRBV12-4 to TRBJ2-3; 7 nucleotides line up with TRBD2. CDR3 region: CASSLMASGPSDTQYF. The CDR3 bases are TGTGCCAGCAGTTTAATGGCTAGCGGACCTTCAGATACGCAGTATTTT.